The rows below give T cell receptor beta chains drawn from one sample of a study of blood T cell repertoires in COVID-19. TCRdb's copy holds only in-frame clones and misses some; the assay was immunoSEQ multiplex PCR. The data hold fewer than 200,000 clones, with about 85% observed a single time. Source material: peripheral blood. Every receptor here comes from a man in his fifties or sixties who had recovered from COVID-19. Each CDR3 is given without its conserved first and last residue. Each record gives: CDR3 protein, V gene, J gene, CDR3 length.

ASSRIPGSSLYNEQF,TRBV3-1/TRBV3-2,TRBJ2-1,15
ASSLEGRGGGNEQY,TRBV5-1,TRBJ2-7,14
ASSLSTGSQPQH,TRBV27,TRBJ1-5,12
ASSTGNRGQQY,TRBV6-5,TRBJ2-7,11
ASSIERGPTDTQY,TRBV19,TRBJ2-3,13
ASSLAGRKETQY,TRBV5-4,TRBJ2-5,12
ASSLAPRTSGGEAGELF,TRBV13,TRBJ2-2,17
ASSLAARRYNEQF,TRBV7-2,TRBJ2-1,13
ASSDVGRSTDTQY,TRBV25-1,TRBJ2-3,13
ASSPQGGQGDGQPQH,TRBV18,TRBJ1-5,15
AIRGLAGAQPSTDTQY,TRBV10-3,TRBJ2-3,16
ASRDRDQPQH,TRBV19,TRBJ1-5,10
ASRRSTGDNQPQH,TRBV6-5,TRBJ1-5,13
ASRKLNSIQY,TRBV6-5,-,10
SVVDRGLRSYNEQF,TRBV29-1,TRBJ2-1,14